This T cell receptor beta chain was sequenced in a study of cytomegalovirus exposure and HLA in healthy donors (dated by TCRdb to about 2017). About the study as a whole: In an earlier analysis of some 610 of the donors, 276 Gb of sequence data and 117 million unique TCR beta sequences from approximately 180 million T cells were reported. An early release covering roughly 600 HLA-typed donors comprised about 320 gigabases of sequencing data and approximately 85 million unique TCR sequences. Of the approximately 400 genotyped donors, 80% to 90% were placed in the genetic ancestry cluster associated with self-reported Caucasian donors. The aim of the study was to test whether cataloging public T cell receptors could identify signatures of past pathogen exposure. The study used immunosequencing to profile the T cell repertoires of more than 650 subjects and linked those repertoires to cytomegalovirus serostatus. In addition to the first cohort of 666 subjects, a separate validation cohort of 100 to 150 different subjects was used. High-throughput TCR immunosequencing, statistical association of individual TCRs with disease status, and machine learning were combined to predict cytomegalovirus infection status. A later analysis re-analyzed previously published TCR beta repertoires from approximately 670 donors and added high-resolution HLA genotyping to study TCR occurrence patterns. Rather than using new phenotypic data, the later analysis identified candidate immune exposures from TCR beta sequences and from how often those sequences occurred across donors. In an earlier analysis of 587 of the donors, high-throughput TCR beta sequencing was used to judge whether each TCR beta V gene segment behaved as functional or pseudogenic. Alongside the repertoire data, information on donor age, sex, ethnicity and CMV serostatus was compiled. A later genetic analysis took genome-wide SNP genotypes for about three fifths of the 666 donors and used that subset as a discovery cohort. Every discovery cohort repertoire had been produced on one sequencing platform. HLA typing included class I and class II loci at four-digit resolution. The number of typed donors differed by locus: about 629-630 for A, B, C, DRB1 and DQB1; 522 for DQA1; approximately 610 for DPA1; and about 450 for DPB1. About 5 DR-DQ haplotypes were handled as single units for association and clustering, since linkage in the cohort was strong. Among almost 400 genotyped donors of the cohort, an average of approximately 230,000 unique TCR beta nucleotide sequences were sequenced per donor, around 20% of them non-productive.

Beyond this particular receptor, the publication reports: Broadly in line with IMGT annotations, most TCR beta V segments showed up in productive rearrangements about 87% or about 30% of the time in an earlier analysis of under 700 of the donors. The classifier was reported to diagnose cytomegalovirus status with high specificity and sensitivity in both the original and validation cohorts. Because HLA typing was missing for some donors at each locus, association tests included only the typed subset. Correlated functional status among segregating V segments might reflect linkage disequilibrium, but an unknown experimental factor could not be ruled out. The study listed around 160 TCR beta chains as associated with cytomegalovirus. Some IMGT-functional V segments, including TRBV6-2 and TRBV6-3, could not be distinguished by the 87-base-pair reads and were therefore excluded. According to a later genetic analysis, donors in an Asian-associated ancestry cluster had fewer N-insertions in productive TCRs than the approximately 630-donor mean. V-gene and J-gene trimming of TCR beta chains was associated with a missense DCLRE1C variant in a later genetic analysis, and the association was replicated in an independent cohort. Only TCR beta chains were sequenced in this cohort, and the absence of alpha or paired-chain data limited detectable features. Compared with equally common non-associated chains, HLA-associated TCR beta chains in a later analysis were more clonally expanded and had lower generation probabilities. A later analysis found that most CMV-associated TCR beta chains appeared HLA-restricted, with HLA associations seemingly driven largely by CMV exposure. A later analysis reported that several top co-occurrence clusters appeared linked to parvovirus B19, influenza, CMV and Epstein-Barr virus. The earlier analysis of about 600 of the donors excluded approximately 15 rarely observed V segments, including chromosome 9 orphons, because counts were too low. Sequencing depth was assumed to be roughly uniform across donors in the presence/absence analyses, though that assumption may not hold. When HLA alleles, especially DR and DQ, strongly co-occurred, TCR associations were difficult to assign to individual alleles. CMV serostatus was the only immune exposure information available for the cohort. Most TCR sequences were observed very rarely across donors, whereas some public TCRs were present in many individuals. A further reported finding was that TCR beta sequences accurately predicted the HLA-A and HLA-B alleles for most subjects in the first cohort. The sequencing pipeline was judged likely to have produced a cluster of highly shared sequence variants as a technical artifact. Three of the identified cytomegalovirus-associated TCR beta chains were confirmed in vitro to be specific for cytomegalovirus antigens. According to a later analysis, TCR association rates differed among HLA loci, with DRB1 alleles showing the most associated TCRs and HLA-C alleles showing the fewest. The authors suggested that the approach could potentially be generalized to other disease states and immunological phenotypes. A later analysis associated about 17,000 TCR beta sequences with specific HLA alleles at a false discovery rate of 0.05.

About this clone itself: The antigen this receptor binds is unknown. No qualities accompany the bases; no much larger clone lies one base away.

The library came from the immunoSEQ multiplex PCR assay. The multiplex PCR relied on a mix of 60 forward primers for TCR Vbeta segments and 13 reverse primers for TCR Jbeta segments. The CDR3 region of rearranged TCR beta genes was amplified from genomic DNA with a multiplex PCR assay. The Illumina HiSeq System was used to sequence the amplified TCR beta libraries as 87-base-pair reads. The study's processing was this. In a later analysis, tens of millions of unique TCR beta chains were counted across the 500 to 850 repertoires, and roughly 10 million of these chains were shared by at least two donors. A nearest-neighbor algorithm error-corrected the raw reads and collapsed the reads into unique sequences, merging closely related sequences to remove PCR and sequencing errors. To assign V, D and J gene segments, CDR3 sequences were aligned to IMGT reference sequences. Each retained sequence needed at least a six-nucleotide match to both a V gene segment and a J gene segment. A rearrangement was called productive if the CDR3 had no stop codons and remained in frame with V and J, and every other rearrangement was called non-productive. Following IMGT convention, CDR3 was defined as the stretch from the second conserved V-encoded cysteine up to the conserved J-encoded phenylalanine. The earlier analysis of 550 to 650 of the donors excluded any sequence lacking an unambiguous match to a single V gene segment. In an earlier analysis of 587 of the donors, V segments were called functional above 56.7% productive rearrangements and were called segregating when the between-donor standard deviation exceeded 5%. A statistical classification framework was developed to diagnose cytomegalovirus status using the catalog of TCR beta chain sequences. In a later analysis, TCR nucleotide sequences were compared against IMGT/GENE-DB human TR gene sequences so that V and J genes could be assigned. In a later analysis, CDR3 sequences and most-parsimonious VDJ recombination scenarios were assigned using the TCRdist pipeline. In a later analysis, each TCR beta chain was defined by its CDR3 amino acid sequence together with its V-gene family, and reads without a unique V-gene family were excluded. To address suspected cross-contamination and a sequencing artifact, a later analysis removed 450 to 700 highly shared, low-generation-probability nucleotide sequences. A later analysis calculated a clonal expansion index for each public chain from normalized within-repertoire ranks of inferred template counts. A later analysis computed generation probabilities with a VDJ recombination model fitted to out-of-frame rearrangements, and checked the results against IGoR. Hypergeometric tests were used in a later analysis to score TCR-TCR, TCR-HLA and TCR-CMV co-occurrence, with a repertoire-size bias correction applied to the TCR pairs. To estimate false discovery rates, a later analysis permuted the HLA or CMV assignments 20 times. In a later analysis, co-occurring TCRs were grouped with DBSCAN, and TCRdist sequence similarity was added when clustering was performed within HLA-allele-positive subsets. Co-occurrence clustering excluded repertoires with fewer than 30,000 or more than 120,000 public chains, plus five with anomalous nucleotide sharing. TCRdb limited this immuneACCESS table to in-frame rearrangements with V and J called. A share of clones is missing; checked studies link under half to unresolved V genes, and the rest is unexplained. The V and J calls and the clone size are those of that table, but D and trimming were determined from the DNA. For this sample the table gives about 170,000 clones, of which about 85% were detected only once. The leading ten clones occupy approximately 2.5% of the sample.

The CDR1 and CDR2 encoded by the germline V gene (reference sequence) are SGHKS and YYEKEE. The CDR3 measures 15 amino acids from cysteine to phenylalanine. Solely the CDR3 DNA is kept, with 45 bases framed from the first base. Germline trimming amounts to 2 bases on V and 4 bases on J, with 5 as the count of junction bases outside the gene matches. The cohort was made up of approximately 670 healthy bone marrow donors. At the time of sampling, every cohort member was nominally healthy, though immune exposures that went unrecorded were likely present. The donor tested CMV seropositive, placing the donor among the roughly 300 seropositive members of the cohort. A peripheral blood sample was provided by each donor, and peripheral blood mononuclear cells were used for TCR beta sequencing. The Qiagen DNeasy Blood Extraction Kit was used to extract genomic DNA from the blood cell samples.

Sequences were obtained from PBMCs. The chain is assembled from TRBV5-5 and TRBJ2-1, with 8 middle bases fitting TRBD2. The TCR originated in a man between 25 and 39 years old in good health and CMV-seropositive. CDR3 loop: CASSLEAGEYNEQFF. The nucleotides are TGTGCCAGCAGCTTAGAAGCGGGGGAATACAATGAGCAGTTCTTC.